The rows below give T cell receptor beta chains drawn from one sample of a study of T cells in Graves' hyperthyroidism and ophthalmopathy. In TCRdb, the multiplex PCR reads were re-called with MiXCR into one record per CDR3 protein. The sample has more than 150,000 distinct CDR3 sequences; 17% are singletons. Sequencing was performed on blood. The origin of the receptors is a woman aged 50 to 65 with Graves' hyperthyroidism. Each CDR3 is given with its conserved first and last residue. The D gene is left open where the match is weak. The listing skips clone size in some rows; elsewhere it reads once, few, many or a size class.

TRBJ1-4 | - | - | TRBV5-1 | CASSSTFSANLEEKLFF | TGCGCCAGCAGCTCGACGTTTTCGGCAAATCTGGAAGAAAAACTGTTTTTT
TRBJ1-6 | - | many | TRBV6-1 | CASSEVRFGSPLHF | TGTGCCAGCAGTGAAGTCAGATTTGGCTCACCCCTCCACTTT
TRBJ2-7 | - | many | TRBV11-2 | CASSSMSSYEQYF | TGTGCCAGCAGCTCGATGAGCTCCTACGAGCAGTACTTC
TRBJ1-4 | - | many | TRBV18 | CASSPPVRKLFF | TGTGCCAGCTCACCACCGGTCAGAAAACTGTTTTTT
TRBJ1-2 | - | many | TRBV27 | CASSETGALTYGYTF | TGTGCCAGCAGTGAAACAGGCGCTCTCACGTATGGCTACACCTTC
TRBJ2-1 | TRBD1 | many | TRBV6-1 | CASSSRQGREQFF | TGTGCCAGCAGTTCTCGACAGGGACGTGAGCAGTTCTTC
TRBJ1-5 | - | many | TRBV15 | CATSRDLGGVRANQPQHF | TGTGCCACCAGCAGAGATCTCGGAGGGGTGAGGGCCAATCAGCCCCAGCATTTT
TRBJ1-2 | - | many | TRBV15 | CATSREEGSDYGYTF | TGTGCCACCAGCAGAGAAGAGGGGTCGGACTATGGCTACACCTTC
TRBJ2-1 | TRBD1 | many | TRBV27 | CASKGQGKYNEQFF | TGTGCCAGCAAAGGACAGGGTAAATACAATGAGCAGTTCTTC
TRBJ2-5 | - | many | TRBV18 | CASSLRVEETQYF | TGTGCCAGCTCACTAAGGGTAGAAGAGACCCAGTACTTC
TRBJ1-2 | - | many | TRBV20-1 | CSARDWDISGFGYGYTF | TGCAGTGCTAGAGATTGGGACATAAGCGGCTTTGGCTATGGCTACACCTTC
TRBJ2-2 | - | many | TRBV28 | CASSLAPRHGRVFGELFF | TGTGCCAGCAGTTTAGCCCCCCGACATGGTCGGGTGTTCGGGGAGCTGTTTTTT
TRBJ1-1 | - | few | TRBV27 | CASSFGSTTEAFF | TGTGCCAGCAGTTTCGGCAGCACCACTGAAGCTTTCTTT
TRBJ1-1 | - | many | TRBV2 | CASSVQGVEAFF | TGTGCCAGCAGTGTTCAGGGCGTGGAAGCTTTCTTT
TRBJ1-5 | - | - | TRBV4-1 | CASSQVWGGNQPQHF | TGCGCCAGCAGCCAAGTTTGGGGCGGCAATCAGCCCCAGCATTTT
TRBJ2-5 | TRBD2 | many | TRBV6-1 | CASSVTSGGARETQYF | TGTGCCAGCAGTGTTACTAGCGGGGGGGCTCGGGAGACCCAGTACTTC
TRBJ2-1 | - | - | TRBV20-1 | CSARSRLVVYNEQFF | TGCAGTGCTAGATCCCGACTAGTTGTTTACAATGAGCAGTTCTTC
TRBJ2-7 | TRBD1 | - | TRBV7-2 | CASSIDRGWNEQYF | TGTGCCAGCAGCATCGACAGGGGGTGGAACGAGCAGTACTTC
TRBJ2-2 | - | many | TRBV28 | CASSTHSNTGELFF | TGTGCCAGCAGCACCCACTCGAACACCGGGGAGCTGTTTTTT
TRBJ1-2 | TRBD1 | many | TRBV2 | CASSPGPGQGALGGYTF | TGTGCCAGCAGTCCGGGACCGGGACAGGGGGCGCTGGGTGGCTACACCTTC
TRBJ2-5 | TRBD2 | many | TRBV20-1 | CSAGLAGGGGAAQYF | TGCAGTGCTGGCTTAGCGGGGGGAGGTGGAGCGGCCCAGTACTTC
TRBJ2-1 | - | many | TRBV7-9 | CASSYRGNEQFF | TGTGCCAGCAGCTATAGGGGCAATGAGCAGTTCTTC
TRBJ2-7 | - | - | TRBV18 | CASSPVGSSYEQYF | TGTGCCAGCTCACCAGTGGGGAGCTCCTACGAGCAGTACTTC
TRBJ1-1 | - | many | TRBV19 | CASTPEDTATEAFF | TGTGCCAGTACCCCGGAAGATACAGCTACTGAAGCTTTCTTT
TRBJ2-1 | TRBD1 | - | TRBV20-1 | CSALTGGSYNEQFF | TGCAGTGCTTTGACAGGGGGTAGCTACAATGAGCAGTTCTTC
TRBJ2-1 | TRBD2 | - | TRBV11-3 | CASSSSGGRYYNEQFF | TGTGCCAGCAGCTCTAGCGGGGGCCGTTATTACAATGAGCAGTTCTTC
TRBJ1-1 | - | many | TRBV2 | CASWGRITEAFF | TGTGCCAGCTGGGGTAGAATCACTGAAGCTTTCTTT
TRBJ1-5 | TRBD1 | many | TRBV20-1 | CSARDRGGLYSNQPQHF | TGCAGTGCTAGAGACAGAGGGGGCCTTTATAGCAATCAGCCCCAGCATTTT
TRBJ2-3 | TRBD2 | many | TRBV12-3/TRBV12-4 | CASSFGGGLDTQYF | TGTGCCAGCAGTTTCGGCGGGGGGTTGGATACGCAGTATTTT
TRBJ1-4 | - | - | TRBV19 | CASSISPRGGTNEKLFF | TGTGCCAGTAGTATCTCACCGAGGGGGGGAACTAATGAAAAACTGTTTTTT
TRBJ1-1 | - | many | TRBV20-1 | CSATGPPTEAFF | TGCAGTGCTACCGGACCCCCTACTGAAGCTTTCTTT
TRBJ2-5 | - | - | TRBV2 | CASSEAGTGRETQYF | TGTGCCAGCAGTGAAGCTGGGACGGGACGGGAGACCCAGTACTTC
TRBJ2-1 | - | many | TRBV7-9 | CASSLGLGAQGDEQFF | TGTGCCAGCAGCTTAGGGTTGGGGGCCCAAGGGGATGAGCAGTTCTTC
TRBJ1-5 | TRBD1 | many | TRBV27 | CASSLSGTGTQPQHF | TGTGCCAGCAGTTTATCTGGGACAGGGACTCAGCCCCAGCATTTT
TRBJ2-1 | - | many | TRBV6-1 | CASSEGPRQTQFF | TGTGCCAGCAGTGAAGGGCCCAGACAGACTCAGTTCTTC
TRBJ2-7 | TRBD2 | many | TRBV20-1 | CSAVGLAGAFSSYEQYF | TGCAGTGCTGTCGGACTAGCGGGGGCCTTTAGCTCCTACGAGCAGTACTTC
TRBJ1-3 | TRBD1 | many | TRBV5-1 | CASSTGTGYKGNTIYF | TGCGCCAGCAGCACGGGGACAGGCTACAAAGGAAACACCATATATTTT
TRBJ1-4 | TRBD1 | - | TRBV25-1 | CASSGRTGTVNEKLFF | TGTGCCAGCAGTGGTCGGACCGGGACAGTGAATGAAAAACTGTTTTTT
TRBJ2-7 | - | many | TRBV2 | CASSGSWSYEQYF | TGTGCCAGCAGTGGTAGCTGGTCCTACGAGCAGTACTTC
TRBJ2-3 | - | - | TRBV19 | CASSIAADTQYF | TGTGCCAGTAGTATAGCGGCAGATACGCAGTATTTT
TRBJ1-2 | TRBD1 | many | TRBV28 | CASSKQGNGYTF | TGTGCCAGCAGCAAACAGGGGAATGGCTACACCTTC
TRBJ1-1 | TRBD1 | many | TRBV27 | CASSSDRGYTEAFF | TGTGCCAGCAGTTCCGACAGGGGTTACACTGAAGCTTTCTTT
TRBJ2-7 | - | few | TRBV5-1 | CASSLGLGYEQYF | TGCGCCAGCAGCTTGGGTTTGGGCTACGAGCAGTACTTC
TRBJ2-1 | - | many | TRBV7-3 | CASSYDSGPGNEQFF | TGTGCCAGCAGCTACGACAGTGGTCCGGGAAATGAGCAGTTCTTC
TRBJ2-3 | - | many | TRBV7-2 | CASSLAGGRSDTQYF | TGTGCCAGCAGCTTAGCAGGGGGTCGATCAGATACGCAGTATTTT
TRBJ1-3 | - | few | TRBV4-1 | CASSQVIGLVSGNTIYF | TGCGCCAGCAGCCAAGTGATAGGGCTAGTCTCTGGAAACACCATATATTTT
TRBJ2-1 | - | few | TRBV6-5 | CASSYLTSGPGNEQFF | TGTGCCAGCAGTTACTTAACATCGGGACCAGGGAATGAGCAGTTCTTC
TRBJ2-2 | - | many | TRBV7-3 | CASSFPPFGELFF | TGTGCCAGCAGCTTCCCCCCTTTCGGGGAGCTGTTTTTT
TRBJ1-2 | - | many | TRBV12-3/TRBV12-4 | CASAKSNLDNYGYTF | TGTGCCAGCGCTAAGTCAAACCTGGACAACTATGGCTACACCTTC
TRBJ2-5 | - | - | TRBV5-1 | CASSLEQGPREETQYF | TGCGCCAGCAGCTTGGAACAGGGCCCTCGAGAAGAGACCCAGTACTTC